This paragraph covers one T cell receptor (beta chain) sequence. Its cognate antigen is unknown. Sequencing used immunoSEQ multiplex PCR; TCRdb keeps in-frame clones, though not all of them. The data contain about 200,000 clones, 91% of them seen just once; the ten biggest clones take up about 3.5%. Recipients boosted at about 4 weeks or about 12 weeks are pooled. The germline gives CDR1 SGHRS, CDR2 YFSETQ. Deletions cut 0 bases from V and 0 bases from J, with 9 bases between. The CDR3 loop spans 15 amino acids. This sample is drawn from a study of T cell responses to AZD1222 COVID-19 vaccine. General study results and limits: Spike-specific TCR depth and breadth grew after two AZD1222 doses. Among spike-specific TCRs, nearly half reportedly target unmutated variant regions. Only five or six people who got AZD1222 tested seropositive at baseline.

The receptor comes from an adult who received the AZD1222 COVID-19 vaccine. Here the sequenced sample was peripheral blood, taken 28 days after the second AZD1222 dose. V and J are TRBV5-1 and TRBJ1-1; D gene unclear. This chain's CDR3 is CASSLALGLNTEAFF. CDR3 in DNA: TGCGCCAGCAGCTTGGCGTTGGGATTGAACACTGAAGCTTTCTTT.